This TCR beta chain is from a study of T-cell memory formation after mild COVID-19. Across the study: The two donors had largely donor-specific TCR clusters.

This clonotype was observed many times. Its specificity is not known. Study-wide points: There was no confirmation that second-wave clones peaking on day 37 were SARS-CoV-2 specific. Mostly located in CM and EM were contracting CD4+ clones, with contracting CD8+ clones located in EMRA.

With V trimmed by 5 bases and J by 1 base, 1 base remained unmatched. Germline V CDR1 and CDR2: SEHNR, FQNEAQ (reference sequence). This CDR3 contains 15 residues. Using constant-segment primers, 5'RACE produced TCR alpha and TCR beta cDNA libraries carrying sample barcodes and UMIs. TCRdb reprocessed the 5' RACE reads with MiXCR, giving one entry per CDR3 protein. The sample lists around 35,000 distinct CDR3 sequences; 7.7% were seen once. This chain joins TRBV7-9 and TRBJ1-6; 8 bases agree with TRBD1. The sequenced material came from PBMCs or a T cell subset sorted from them (not recorded which). The sequence came from a man aged 18 to 30 who had mild COVID-19 (a few samples of this study predate the infection). Cell type and time point are not known. The CDR3 DNA is TGTGCCAGCAGCACAGGGGGGTCCTATAATTCACCCCTCCACTTT. The encoded protein is CASSTGGSYNSPLHF.